The sequence of this T cell receptor beta chain was determined in a study of blood T cell repertoires in COVID-19. Study information: Collection of acute and convalescent COVID-19 samples took place in the United States, Italy and Spain.

Assay used: immunoSEQ multiplex PCR; TCRdb lists only in-frame clones, some missing. The sample lists 250,000 to 350,000 clones, around 85% occurring once. Losses at the gene ends were 3 bases for V and 2 bases for J; bases not matched to a gene: 11. Per germline, CDR1 DFQATT and CDR2 SNEGSKA (reference sequence). The CDR3 consists of 17 residues. This clone showed up just once. The clonotype comes from a human donor with COVID-19, enrolled during active disease. The donor label of this sample is uncertain. Sample: peripheral blood. This rearrangement joins TRBV20-1 to TRBJ2-3; 10 positions agree with TRBD2. The CDR3 loop is CSASGLASGGLTDTQYF. CDR3 sequence (DNA): TGCAGTGCTAGTGGTTTGGCTAGCGGGGGACTCACAGATACGCAGTATTTT.